The 23 T cell receptor beta chains in this list originate from one sample, sequenced in a study of OX40 agonist ivuxolimab in advanced cancers. Receptor libraries were prepared by the immunoSEQ multiplex PCR assay. TCRdb obtained this table from immuneACCESS and retained in-frame rearrangements with V and J assigned. These tables miss some clones; where compared with another copy, unresolved V genes account for less than half of the shortfall, and the remainder is unexplained. The sample table lists about 14,000 clones, around four fifths of them with a count of one. The ten largest clones represent 30% to 40% of the sample. The starting material was CD4+ or CD8+ T cells sorted from blood, obtained in a trial of the OX40 agonist ivuxolimab. These receptors were obtained from an adult with an advanced solid tumor such as melanoma, head and neck, liver or kidney cancer.

The chain links TRBV6-5 to TRBJ1-1, with D unclear. Germline CDR1 reads MNHEY; CDR2 reads SVGAGI. V was clipped by 2 bases and J by 3 bases, with 10 bases between them. The CDR3 extends over 14 amino acids. The CDR3 sequence is CASSYGVYDTEAFF. CDR3 in DNA: TGTGCCAGCAGTTACGGGGTTTACGACACTGAAGCTTTCTTT.

The genes are TRBV27 and TRBJ2-5, with 8 bases aligning to TRBD2. V gave up 4 bases and J gave up 2 bases; unmatched junction bases: 9. CDR1 MNHEY and CDR2 SMNVEV come from the germline V gene (reference sequence). The CDR3 has 16 residues. This CDR3 is CASSSPSGGGQETQYF. The CDR3 DNA is TGTGCCAGCAGTTCGCCCTCCGGGGGGGGACAAGAGACCCAGTACTTC.

Comment on this clone: This same CDR3 is encoded by further DNA sequences in the sample. This chain joins TRBV7-6 and TRBJ1-1; a possible D gene is TRBD1 (5 bases). Germline V gives CDR1 SGHVS, CDR2 FNYEAQ. V dropped 3 bases and J dropped 1 base, with 9 bases sitting between them. The CDR3 covers 14 residues. The CDR3 here is CASSLAGRNTEAFF. The CDR3 nucleotides are TGTGCCAGCAGCTTGGCAGGGCGGAACACTGAAGCTTTCTTT.

As to this clone: Other DNA sequences of this sample code for an identical CDR3. The chain carries TRBV19 and TRBJ2-2; D gene ambiguous. The germline gives CDR1 LNHDA, CDR2 SQIVND (reference sequence). CDR3 length: 13 amino acids. Trimming stripped 1 base from V and 4 bases from J, with 4 bases between. CDR3 in DNA: TGTGCCAGTAGTATAGCCAGCACCGGGGAGCTGTTTTTT. This gives the protein CASSIASTGELFF.

This chain connects TRBV28 to TRBJ2-7, with a weak D call TRBD1 (5 bases). Germline V gene sequence: CDR1 MDHEN, CDR2 SYDVKM. V was pared by 8 bases and J by 3 bases, with 11 bases between. CDR3 length: 12 amino acids. CDR3 DNA: TGTGCCAGCCTAGGACAAAACTACGAGCAGTACTTC. This encodes CASLGQNYEQYF.

The chain carries TRBV2 and TRBJ2-7; D perhaps matches TRBD2 (6 bases). CDR3 length: 15 amino acids. V lost 7 bases and J lost 0, with 16 bases in between. The V gene's germline CDR1 is SNHLY and CDR2 FYNNEI. In nucleotides, the CDR3 is TGTGCCAGCATGGCGCTCGCGGGGCTCTCCTACGAGCAGTACTTC. Translated, it gives CASMALAGLSYEQYF.

The V and J genes are TRBV18 and TRBJ2-1, with D perhaps being TRBD1 or TRBD2 (6 bases each). This CDR3 spans 15 amino acids. The germline CDR1 and CDR2 sequences are KGHSH and LQKENI. V lost 2 bases and J lost 7, with 15 bases in between. This chain's CDR3 is CASSPGDVGGNEQFF. CDR3 sequence (DNA): TGTGCCAGCTCACCAGGGGACGTAGGGGGGAATGAGCAGTTCTTC.

The J gene is TRBJ2-7, the V gene TRBV11-2; D unresolved. The germline V and J ends were trimmed by 2 bases and 7 bases, with 6 bases remaining between them. Looked up from germline, CDR1 is SGHAT and CDR2 is FQNNGV. The CDR3 extends over 11 amino acids. CDR3 sequence (DNA): TGTGCCAGCAGCTTACCTCGGGAGCAGTACTTC. It yields the protein CASSLPREQYF.

The CDR3 here is CSVDSSGSNEQFF. The CDR3 coding sequence is TGCAGCGTTGATTCTAGCGGGAGCAATGAGCAGTTCTTC. The chain joins TRBV29-1 to TRBJ2-1; TRBD2 matches 10 bases. The junction had 2 bases not matched to a gene; V was cut back by 3 bases and J by 6 bases. CDR3 size: 13 residues. Germline lookup yields CDR1 SQVTM and CDR2 ANQGSEA.

This clone was seen a handful of times. The chain combines TRBV7-9 with TRBJ1-2; D is unresolved. Trimming removed 5 bases at V and 7 bases at J, with 23 bases between. Looked up from germline, CDR1 is SEHNR and CDR2 is FQNEAQ (reference sequence). The CDR3 is made up of 16 amino acids. The CDR3 DNA reads as TGTGCCAGCAGCCCCAACACGGGCCTTCTTTGGGGTGGCTACACCTTC. Translated, it gives CASSPNTGLLWGGYTF.

This chain joins TRBV7-8 and TRBJ2-7; 7 bases map to TRBD2. With 6 bases clipped from V and 4 bases from J, the junction kept 12 bases outside the gene matches. The germline V gene encodes CDR1 SGHVS and CDR2 FQNEAQ. The CDR3 spans 15 residues. CDR3 bases: TGTGCCAGCAGTACCGGGACTATGACCTTTTACGAGCAGTACTTC. Protein product: CASSTGTMTFYEQYF.

This clone was seen a single time. The chain is built from TRBV11-1 and TRBJ2-1; D tentatively fits TRBD1 or TRBD2 (5 bases each). The CDR3 runs 13 residues. With 5 bases removed from V and 2 bases from J, the gap between germline ends came to 7 bases. Germline values: CDR1 SGHAT, CDR2 FQDESV (reference sequence). The chain's CDR3 is CASSGGAYNEQFF. CDR3 coding DNA: TGTGCCAGCAGCGGGGGAGCCTACAATGAGCAGTTCTTC.

The chain employs TRBV19 and TRBJ2-1, with no clear D. V lost 3 bases, J lost 7 bases, and 7 bases lay in between. The germline gives CDR1 LNHDA, CDR2 SQIVND (reference sequence). CDR3 length: 12 amino acids. The CDR3 DNA reads TGTGCCAGTAGTATTGTGGGGAATGAGCAGTTCTTC. It encodes CASSIVGNEQFF.

This chain connects TRBV7-9 to TRBJ2-7, with D unresolved. V was trimmed by 1 base and J by 2 bases, leaving 21 bases between them. The CDR3 contains 18 residues. CDR1 is SEHNR, CDR2 FQNEAQ, per germline (reference sequence). CDR3 loop: CASSLERDISKEAYEQYF. DNA for the CDR3: TGTGCCAGCAGCTTAGAGCGAGACATCAGCAAAGAGGCCTACGAGCAGTACTTC.

The chain couples TRBV14 to TRBJ2-5; D not certain. Germline assignment: CDR1 SGHDN and CDR2 FVKESK. Trimming removed 2 bases from V and 5 bases from J, with 9 bases in between. The CDR3 has 13 residues. CDR3 sequence (DNA): TGTGCCAGCAGCCAATATTATGGGGAGACCCAGTACTTC. This codes for CASSQYYGETQYF.

This chain connects TRBV6-5 to TRBJ2-7; 11 nucleotides line up with TRBD2. V lost 4 bases and J lost 5; bases outside the gene matches: 4. This CDR3 has 14 amino acids. CDR1 and CDR2 from the germline V gene are MNHEY and SVGAGI. The CDR3 DNA follows: TGTGCCAGCAGTTTTGGACTAGCGGGTAACGAGCAGTACTTC. Its protein is CASSFGLAGNEQYF.

This chain joins TRBV7-8 and TRBJ1-5; 7 bases are shared with TRBD1. The CDR3 runs to 15 residues. With 3 bases clipped from V and 4 bases from J, the junction kept 6 bases outside the gene matches. Germline V gene sequence: CDR1 SGHVS, CDR2 FQNEAQ. DNA of the CDR3: TGTGCCAGCAGCTTCTACAGGGGCGAAAATCAGCCCCAGCATTTT. Residues: CASSFYRGENQPQHF.

This clone has only one observation. The chain joins TRBV27 to TRBJ2-5; D is ambiguous. The CDR3 consists of 11 residues. V was shortened by 2 bases and J by 5 bases, with 3 bases between the two germline ends. The germline V gene has CDR1 MNHEY and CDR2 SMNVEV (reference sequence). This CDR3 is CASSLRETQYF. The CDR3 DNA reads as TGTGCCAGCAGTTTAAGGGAGACCCAGTACTTC.

CDR3 coding DNA: TGTGCCAGCAGCACCCGACTAGCGGAGTTCACAGATACGCAGTATTTT. It codes for CASSTRLAEFTDTQYF. This chain uses TRBV13 with TRBJ2-3; 9 nucleotides match TRBD2. The CDR3 spans 16 residues. V was pared by 5 bases and J by 2 bases, with 8 bases of the junction left unmatched. CDR1 PRHDT and CDR2 FYEKMQ come from the germline V gene (reference sequence).

DNA for the CDR3: TGTGCCAGCAGCTTTATGGTTAGCGGGAGAGAGAAGCAGTACTTC. Translating it yields CASSFMVSGREKQYF. The chain carries TRBV5-4 and TRBJ2-7; 9 positions agree with TRBD2. Germline CDR1 reads SGHNT; CDR2 reads YYREEE (reference sequence). The ends lost 2 bases at V and 8 bases at J; junction bases unmatched: 11. The CDR3 runs to 15 residues.

This clone was counted between two and nine times. The chain joins TRBV27 to TRBJ2-7; D uncertain. The CDR3 contains 13 residues. The germline gives CDR1 MNHEY, CDR2 SMNVEV (reference sequence). Trimming pared 5 bases from V and 0 bases from J, leaving 8 bases between. In nucleotides, the CDR3 is TGTGCCAGCAGTCGCGGCCTCTCCTACGAGCAGTACTTC. Its translation: CASSRGLSYEQYF.

This chain links TRBV11-2 with TRBJ2-1; no reliable D call. There are 19 residues in the CDR3. The V gene lost 1 base and the J gene lost 0 bases, with 19 bases spanning the gap. CDR1 and CDR2 from the germline V gene are SGHAT and FQNNGV. CDR3 amino acids: CASSLVLTHRDFSYNEQFF. The DNA for the CDR3 is TGTGCCAGCAGCTTAGTCCTAACCCACAGAGATTTCTCCTACAATGAGCAGTTCTTC.

About this clone: A far more abundant clone sits one base away, making this likely a read error. Other DNA variants within this sample encode the same CDR3. The chain is built from TRBV5-4 and TRBJ2-7, with D tentatively TRBD2 (6 bases). This CDR3 is built from 13 residues. Trimming shortened V by 4 bases and J by 7 bases, and 15 bases separated the two germline ends. Germline loops: CDR1 SGHNT, CDR2 YYREEE (reference sequence). The CDR3 DNA reads as TGTGCCAGCAGCCAATCGACTAGTCAAGAGCAGTACTTC. Residues: CASSQSTSQEQYF.